The T cell receptor beta chain described here comes from a study of control samples from healthy donors and cancer patients. This clone was recorded a few times. Trimming took off 3 bases at V and 2 bases at J, with 11 bases between the two ends. Per germline, CDR1 MDHEN and CDR2 SYDVKM. This CDR3 has 15 amino acids. Sequenced by immunoSEQ multiplex PCR; TCRdb stores in-frame clones only, minus some. The data show fewer than 95,000 clones, about 88% seen once. This chain connects TRBV28 to TRBJ1-5; D ambiguous. The origin of this receptor is a woman aged 50 to 65 in good health. Material for sequencing was blood. The CDR3 DNA is TGTGCCAGCAGTTTCGTGAGTTTTCGCAATCAGCCCCAGCATTTT. Encoded protein: CASSFVSFRNQPQHF.